These 6 T cell receptor beta chains came from one sample sequenced in a study of cytomegalovirus exposure and HLA in healthy donors. PCR was performed using 60 Vbeta and 13 Jbeta primers. The repertoire was sequenced with immunoSEQ multiplex PCR; TCRdb's copy has only in-frame clones and lacks some. The repertoire consists of around 140,000 clones, with roughly three quarters occurring once and the leading ten covering 2.5% to 3.5%. The sample taken for sequencing was PBMCs. The source is a female donor in good health and CMV-seronegative.

CDR3 amino acids: CASSPDRANQPQHF. CDR3 in DNA: TGTGCCAGCTCACCCGACAGGGCGAATCAGCCCCAGCATTTT. V and J are TRBV18 and TRBJ1-5, with TRBD1 identical over 7 bases. Germline V gene data show CDR1 as KGHSH and CDR2 as LQKENI. The trim removed 3 bases at V and 4 bases at J, leaving 3 bases unmatched. The CDR3 spans 14 residues. The full variable domain, in which reference TRBV18 and TRBJ1-5 provide the parts outside the CDR3, is NAGVMQNPRHLVRRRGQEARLRCSPMKGHSHVYWYRQLPEEGLKFMVYLQKENIIDESGMPKERFSAEFPKEGPSILRIQQVVRGDSAAYFCASSPDRANQPQHFGDGTRLSIL.

This chain uses TRBV6-5 with TRBJ2-7, with D perhaps TRBD2 (6 bases). Germline V lookup: CDR1 MNHEY, CDR2 SVGAGI. The germline V and J ends were trimmed by 4 bases and 3 bases, with 16 bases remaining between them. This CDR3 is built from 15 residues. In DNA, the CDR3 is TGTGCCAGCAGTTTAGTGGGGGGTTCGGTCTACGAGCAGTACTTC. It is translated as CASSLVGGSVYEQYF.

Only one count was recorded for this clone. The V and J genes are TRBV15 and TRBJ2-3; weak D call: TRBD1 (5 bases). The V end lost 3 bases, the J end lost 7 bases, and 14 bases lay between the germline ends. Germline loops: CDR1 LNHNV, CDR2 YYDKDF (reference sequence). This CDR3 is built from 14 residues. CDR3 bases: TGTGCCACCAGCAGCAGGCCGACAGAACATACGCAGTATTTT. It specifies CATSSRPTEHTQYF.

The chain is built from TRBV11-2 and TRBJ2-5, with 7 nucleotides matching TRBD1. The closer fit of TRBJ2-7 to the DNA end suggests the J call may be wrong. Looked up from germline, CDR1 is SGHAT and CDR2 is FQNNGV. The CDR3 has 14 residues. CDR3 sequence reads: CASSPRDSSYEQYF. The CDR3 DNA sequence: TGTGCCAGCAGCCCCCGGGACAGCTCCTACGAGCAGTACTTC.

The chain recombines TRBV19 with TRBJ2-6; D is possibly TRBD2 (5 bases). V lost 6 bases, J lost 4 bases, and 13 bases lay in between. Germline loops: CDR1 LNHDA, CDR2 SQIVND (reference sequence). The CDR3 totals 15 residues. This CDR3 is CASRGVGYGANVLTF. CDR3 DNA sequence: TGTGCCAGTAGGGGAGTTGGATACGGGGCCAACGTCCTGACTTTC.

The rearrangement joins TRBV7-8 to TRBJ2-7; 14 positions agree with TRBD2. The CDR3 has 18 amino acids. Germline loops: CDR1 SGHVS, CDR2 FQNEAQ. V lost 3 bases and J lost 2; bases outside the gene matches: 9. The CDR3 sequence: CASSLGLAGATSPYEQYF. CDR3 bases: TGTGCCAGCAGCTTGGGACTAGCGGGAGCCACGAGCCCCTACGAGCAGTACTTC.